Each of the 30 T cell receptor beta chains below was sequenced from the same sample in a study of blood T cell repertoires in COVID-19. Method: immunoSEQ multiplex PCR; TCRdb's copy keeps in-frame clones and lacks some. The top ten hold roughly a sixth of the sample, which has about 160,000 clones, over 85% seen once. Sequencing was carried out using peripheral blood. The receptors were sampled from a man in his fifties or sixties with active or convalescent COVID-19.

The chain joins TRBV4-1 to TRBJ1-1; no definite D call. Germline CDR1 reads MGHRA; CDR2 reads YSYEKL. The CDR3 sequence is 14 residues long. V dropped 2 bases and J dropped 5 bases, with 12 bases sitting between them. Written as DNA, the CDR3 is TGCGCCAGCAGCCAAAAGGGAGGATGGACTGAAGCTTTCTTT. Translating it yields CASSQKGGWTEAFF.

The chain joins TRBV21-1 to TRBJ1-1. TRBV21-1 is designated a pseudogene. The CDR3 runs 15 residues. The CDR3 region is CASSCRAGLDTEAFF. The CDR3 DNA reads as TGTGCCAGCAGCTGCCGGGCGGGTCTGGACACTGAAGCTTTCTTT.

The chain recombines TRBV19 with TRBJ1-6; possibly TRBD1 for D (6 bases). V lost 6 bases to trimming and J lost 8 bases, with 14 bases between them. There are 14 residues in the CDR3. Germline V gene sequence: CDR1 LNHDA, CDR2 SQIVND (reference sequence). This CDR3 is CASSPQGGDSPLHF. In DNA, the CDR3 is TGTGCCAGTAGCCCACAGGGAGGGGATTCACCCCTCCACTTT.

This sequence joins TRBV19 and TRBJ2-5, with 13 bases fitting TRBD2. Germline V lookup: CDR1 LNHDA, CDR2 SQIVND (reference sequence). The CDR3 extends over 18 amino acids. Trimming removed 1 base from V and 2 bases from J; junction bases left unmatched: 7. CDR3 in DNA: TGTGCCAGTAGTATAGTAGGGAGACTAGCGGGGGGACAAGAGACCCAGTACTTC. Its translation: CASSIVGRLAGGQETQYF.

In DNA form, the CDR3 reads TGCGCCAGCAGCTTCGAGAGTACTACAGGGTTTGCATCTGGAAACACCATATATTTT. Translation: CASSFESTTGFASGNTIYF. The rearrangement uses TRBV5-1 and TRBJ1-3, with D possibly being TRBD1 (6 bases). This CDR3 has 19 residues. Trimming stripped 2 bases from V and 1 base from J, with 22 bases between. The V gene's germline CDR1 is SGHRS and CDR2 YFSETQ.

The chain uses TRBV18 and TRBJ1-2, with D maybe TRBD1 (5 bases). Trimming stripped 3 bases from V and 2 bases from J, with 13 bases between. Germline CDR1 is KGHSH and CDR2 is LQKENI. CDR3 length equals 15 residues. CDR3 loop: CASSPGLQSNYGYTF. DNA for the CDR3: TGTGCCAGCTCACCGGGACTCCAGTCGAACTATGGCTACACCTTC. Using reference TRBV18 and TRBJ1-2 for the parts outside the CDR3, the full variable domain is NAGVMQNPRHLVRRRGQEARLRCSPMKGHSHVYWYRQLPEEGLKFMVYLQKENIIDESGMPKERFSAEFPKEGPSILRIQQVVRGDSAAYFCASSPGLQSNYGYTFGSGTRLTVV.

The chain couples TRBV19 to TRBJ1-6; a possible D gene is TRBD1 (6 bases). CDR3 size: 13 residues. Looked up from germline, CDR1 is LNHDA and CDR2 is SQIVND (reference sequence). V lost 4 bases, J lost 10 bases, and 11 bases lay in between. DNA of the CDR3: TGTGCCAGTAGTAAACAGGGTGACTCACCCCTCCACTTT. Translated: CASSKQGDSPLHF.

The chain uses TRBV11-2 and TRBJ2-2; the match to TRBD2 covers 13 bases. V gave up 2 bases and J gave up 1 base; unmatched junction bases: 7. The CDR3 extends over 19 amino acids. The germline V gene has CDR1 SGHAT and CDR2 FQNNGV. Here the CDR3 reads CASSLRRLAGGRNTGELFF. Written as DNA, the CDR3 is TGTGCCAGCAGCTTACGACGACTAGCGGGGGGAAGGAACACCGGGGAGCTGTTTTTT.

The table lists this clone with a few counts. The chain couples TRBV11-2 to TRBJ2-7; tentatively, D is TRBD2 (6 bases). Deletions cut 1 base from V and 0 bases from J, with 7 bases between. CDR3 length: 14 amino acids. Germline V gives CDR1 SGHAT, CDR2 FQNNGV. The CDR3 spells CASSLAGDSYEQYF. The CDR3 DNA sequence: TGTGCCAGCAGCTTAGCGGGGGACTCCTACGAGCAGTACTTC.

V is TRBV9 and J is TRBJ2-5; 8 bases map to TRBD1. Germline V gene sequence: CDR1 SGDLS, CDR2 YYNGEE. This CDR3 spans 17 amino acids. With 3 bases clipped from V and 2 bases from J, the junction kept 12 bases outside the gene matches. CDR3 nucleotide sequence: TGTGCCAGCAGCGGACTCCCTAGGCAGGGGGCTCAAGAGACCCAGTACTTC. It is translated as CASSGLPRQGAQETQYF.

The genes are TRBV28 and TRBJ1-2; the match to TRBD1 covers 8 bases. Germline V gene data show CDR1 as MDHEN and CDR2 as SYDVKM. CDR3 length equals 15 residues. Trimming cost V 2 bases and J 3 bases; bases outside gene matches: 5. The CDR3: CASSLQGAGYYGYTF. The CDR3 coding sequence is TGTGCCAGCAGTTTACAGGGGGCAGGCTACTATGGCTACACCTTC.

The chain employs TRBV11-1 and TRBJ1-1, with D hard to call. In germline, CDR1 is SGHAT, CDR2 FQDESV (reference sequence). The CDR3 contains 12 residues. The V and J ends lost 6 bases and 7 bases respectively, with 12 bases between them. This CDR3 reads CASRHTGDEAFF. Written as DNA, the CDR3 is TGTGCCAGCAGGCACACTGGAGATGAAGCTTTCTTT.

V usage is TRBV27 and J usage is TRBJ1-2; the match to TRBD1 covers 10 bases. The V segment lost 3 bases and the J segment 13 bases; nucleotides outside the gene matches: 5. The germline CDR1 and CDR2 sequences are MNHEY and SMNVEV (reference sequence). The CDR3 is 12 residues long. CDR3 sequence: CASSFWTGGFTF. DNA of the CDR3: TGTGCCAGCAGTTTTTGGACAGGGGGTTTCACCTTC.

The chain recombines TRBV3-1 (or the pseudogene TRBV3-2) with TRBJ2-5; D is unresolved. The CDR3 spans 12 residues. V was trimmed by 0 bases and J by 6 bases, leaving 5 bases between them. In germline, CDR1 is LGHDT, CDR2 YNNKEL (reference sequence). CDR3 amino acids: CASSQDGQTQYF. DNA of the CDR3: TGTGCCAGCAGCCAAGACGGTCAGACCCAGTACTTC.

The rearrangement uses TRBV10-1 and TRBJ2-2; a possible D gene is TRBD1 (6 bases). Per germline, CDR1 WNHNN and CDR2 SYGVQD (reference sequence). The CDR3 is made up of 15 amino acids. V was shortened by 1 base and J by 4 bases, with 10 bases between the two germline ends. For the CDR3, the DNA is TGCGCCAGCAGTGAGTTCGTCAGGGGCACCGGGGAGCTGTTTTTT. Amino acids: CASSEFVRGTGELFF.

CDR3 region: CASSGSAGAYNEQFF. As DNA, the CDR3 is TGCGCCAGCAGTGGATCAGCGGGAGCCTACAATGAGCAGTTCTTC. J is TRBJ2-1 and V is TRBV10-2, with 8 bases identical to TRBD2. Germline trimming cut 4 bases from V and 2 bases from J; bases unmatched to any gene: 4. In germline, CDR1 is WSHSY, CDR2 SAAADI. This CDR3 spans 15 amino acids.

The V and J genes are TRBV5-6 and TRBJ1-2; D gene uncertain. Trimming removed 0 bases from V and 3 bases from J, with 9 bases in between. From germline, CDR1 is SGHDT and CDR2 YYEEEE. The CDR3 contains 14 residues. DNA for the CDR3: TGTGCCAGCAGCTTGGCCACTGCGCACTATGGCTACACCTTC. Encoded protein: CASSLATAHYGYTF.

The J gene is TRBJ1-4, the V gene TRBV6-5; D gene uncertain. The germline CDR1 and CDR2 sequences are MNHEY and SVGAGI. The length of the CDR3 is 13 residues. V dropped 6 bases and J dropped 3 bases, with 8 bases sitting between them. The CDR3 loop is CASRERANEKLFF. The CDR3 DNA reads as TGTGCCAGCAGAGAGAGAGCTAATGAAAAACTGTTTTTT.

The rearrangement joins TRBV2 to TRBJ1-1; TRBD1 aligns across 7 bases. Looked up from germline, CDR1 is SNHLY and CDR2 is FYNNEI. The ends lost 10 bases at V and 1 base at J; junction bases unmatched: 6. The CDR3 has 13 residues. This CDR3 is CANPGGTNTEAFF. The CDR3 bases are TGTGCCAACCCAGGGGGGACGAACACTGAAGCTTTCTTT. Complete variable domain (other parts from reference TRBV2 and TRBJ1-1): EPEVTQTPSHQVTQMGQEVILRCVPISNHLYFYWYRQILGQKVEFLVSFYNNEISEKSEIFDDQFSVERPDGSNFTLKIRSTKLEDSAMYFCANPGGTNTEAFFGQGTRLTVV.

In its sample, this clone was seen once. The CDR3 is CASSPQGIYGYTF. The CDR3 DNA follows: TGTGCCAGCAGCCCTCAGGGGATATATGGCTACACCTTC. The chain recombines TRBV5-5 with TRBJ1-2; D might be TRBD1 (6 bases). Germline V gene data show CDR1 as SGHKS and CDR2 as YYEKEE (reference sequence). This CDR3 comprises 13 residues. Trimming pared 4 bases from V and 5 bases from J, leaving 12 bases between. Using reference TRBV5-5 and TRBJ1-2 for the parts outside the CDR3, the full variable domain is DAGVTQSPTHLIKTRGQQVTLRCSPISGHKSVSWYQQVLGQGPQFIFQYYEKEERGRGNFPDRFSARQFPNYSSELNVNALLLGDSALYLCASSPQGIYGYTFGSGTRLTVV.

The chain recombines TRBV24-1 with TRBJ2-3; 7 bases line up with TRBD1. Per germline, CDR1 KGHDR and CDR2 SFDVKD. The CDR3 contains 14 residues. V was pared by 4 bases and J by 3 bases, with 3 bases of the junction left unmatched. CDR3 in amino acids: CATSETGRTDTQYF. CDR3 nucleotide sequence: TGTGCCACCAGTGAGACAGGGCGGACAGATACGCAGTATTTT.

CDR3 in amino acids: CATSEDRDLFQAFF. The CDR3 DNA reads TGTGCCACCAGTGAGGACAGGGACCTCTTTCAAGCTTTCTTT. This chain connects TRBV24-1 to TRBJ1-1; 8 positions agree with TRBD1. J gave up 9 bases and V 4 bases, and 9 bases lay outside the gene matches. CDR1 and CDR2 (germline): KGHDR, SFDVKD. CDR3 length: 14 amino acids.

The gene calls are TRBV25-1 and TRBJ2-3, with a possible D match to TRBD2 (5 bases). Germline CDR1 reads MGHDK; CDR2 reads SYGVNS. The CDR3 sequence is 16 residues long. The V and J ends lost 1 base and 0 bases respectively, with 11 bases between them. The CDR3 here is CASSEFGSVSTDTQYF. CDR3 sequence (DNA): TGTGCCAGCAGTGAATTTGGTAGCGTTAGCACAGATACGCAGTATTTT. The whole variable domain, remainder taken from reference TRBV25-1 and TRBJ2-3, is EADIYQTPRYLVIGTGKKITLECSQTMGHDKMYWYQQDPGMELHLIHYSYGVNSTEKGDLSSESTVSRIRTEHFPLTLESARPSHTSQYLCASSEFGSVSTDTQYFGPGTRLTVL.

As DNA, the CDR3 is TGTGCCTGGAGTGTACGGGGCAATCAGCCCCAGCATTTT. Translated, it gives CAWSVRGNQPQHF. The chain combines TRBV30 with TRBJ1-5; D unclear. Germline loops: CDR1 GTSNPN, CDR2 SVGIG (reference sequence). With 0 bases removed from V and 2 bases from J, the gap between germline ends came to 5 bases. The CDR3 loop spans 13 amino acids.

J is TRBJ2-5 and V is TRBV7-6, with 10 bases that match TRBD1. Germline V lookup: CDR1 SGHVS, CDR2 FNYEAQ. The CDR3 totals 18 residues. The trim removed 2 bases at V and 5 bases at J, leaving 14 bases unmatched. The CDR3 loop reads CASSLSRTGGSVRETQYF. The DNA of the CDR3 is TGTGCCAGCAGCTTATCCCGGACAGGGGGTTCCGTTCGGGAGACCCAGTACTTC.

Turning to this clone: Within the sample, other DNA sequences also encode this same CDR3. The chain uses TRBV11-2 and TRBJ1-1, with a tentative D call TRBD1 (6 bases). The V and J ends lost 1 base and 4 bases respectively, with 10 bases between them. Germline loops: CDR1 SGHAT, CDR2 FQNNGV. The CDR3 is made up of 14 amino acids. CDR3 nucleotides: TGTGCCAGCAGCTTAGCCTTACAGGGCACTGAAGCTTTCTTT. Protein: CASSLALQGTEAFF.

The rearrangement uses TRBV30 and TRBJ2-7; tentatively, D is TRBD1 (6 bases). CDR3 length: 13 residues. V lost 2 bases and J lost 2, with 10 bases in between. Per the germline V gene, CDR1 is GTSNPN and CDR2 is SVGIG (reference sequence). The CDR3 region has the DNA TGTGCCTGGAGTAAGACAGGAGCCTACGAGCAGTACTTC. Its translation: CAWSKTGAYEQYF.

The gene calls are TRBV6-5 and TRBJ1-6, with a possible D match to TRBD1 (6 bases). CDR1 and CDR2 from the germline V gene are MNHEY and SVGAGI. The CDR3 has 15 residues. The V end was cut by 6 bases, the J end by 4 bases, with 13 bases between. The CDR3 loop is CASSHGTKYNSPLHF. The CDR3 DNA reads as TGTGCCAGCAGCCACGGGACAAAGTATAATTCACCCCTCCACTTT.

The gene calls are TRBV2 and TRBJ2-2; D might be TRBD1 (5 bases). V lost 6 bases to trimming and J lost 5 bases, with 10 bases between them. Germline V CDR1 and CDR2: SNHLY, FYNNEI. This CDR3 is 13 amino acids long. CDR3 DNA sequence: TGTGCCAGCAGCAAGACAGAGACCGGGGAGCTGTTTTTT. Translation: CASSKTETGELFF.

This clone appeared a single time. The V gene is TRBV18, the J gene TRBJ1-3; TRBD1 matches at 7 bases. This CDR3 has 17 residues. The trim removed 5 bases at V and 0 bases at J, leaving 10 bases unmatched. Germline-derived CDR1 and CDR2 are KGHSH and LQKENI. The DNA of the CDR3 is TGTGCCAGCTCATTGAATTTGTCAGGGGGCTCTGGAAACACCATATATTTT. Translating gives CASSLNLSGGSGNTIYF.